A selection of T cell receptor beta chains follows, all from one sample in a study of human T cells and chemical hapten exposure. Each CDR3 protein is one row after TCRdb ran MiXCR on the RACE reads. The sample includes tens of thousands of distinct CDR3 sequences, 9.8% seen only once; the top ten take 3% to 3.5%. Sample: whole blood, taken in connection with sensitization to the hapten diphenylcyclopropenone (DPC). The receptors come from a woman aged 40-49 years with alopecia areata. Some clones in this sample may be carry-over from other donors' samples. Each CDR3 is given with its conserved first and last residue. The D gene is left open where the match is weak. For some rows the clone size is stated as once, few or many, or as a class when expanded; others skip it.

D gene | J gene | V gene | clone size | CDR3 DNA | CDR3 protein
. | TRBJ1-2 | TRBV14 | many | TGTGCCAGCAGTCCTTGGACAGCCTATGGCTACACCTTC | CASSPWTAYGYTF
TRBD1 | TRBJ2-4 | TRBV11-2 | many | TGTGCCAGCAGCCCCCTACATTGGACAGGGGACATTCAGTACTTC | CASSPLHWTGDIQYF
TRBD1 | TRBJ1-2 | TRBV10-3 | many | TGTGCCATCAGTGTTGACAGGGGAGGGTATGGCTACACCTTC | CAISVDRGGYGYTF
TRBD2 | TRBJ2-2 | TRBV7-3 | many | TGTGCCAGCAGCAGCGGGACTAACACCGGGGAGCTGTTTTTT | CASSSGTNTGELFF
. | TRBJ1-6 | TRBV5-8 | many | TGTGCCAGCAGCCGGCAGACTGATTCACCCCTCCACTTT | CASSRQTDSPLHF
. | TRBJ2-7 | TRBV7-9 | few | TGTGCCAGCAAAAGGACAGAGTCGTACGAGCAGTACTTC | CASKRTESYEQYF
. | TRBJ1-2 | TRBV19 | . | TGTGCCAGTATCGAGGGGCGCGGAGGCTACACCTTC | CASIEGRGGYTF
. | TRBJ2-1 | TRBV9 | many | TGTGCCAGCAGCGTAGCGGGGGCAGGGGACGAGCAGTTCTTC | CASSVAGAGDEQFF
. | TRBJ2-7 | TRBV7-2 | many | TGTGCCAGCAGCTCCCCGGCCGGCGGGGCTCCTACCGCGAGCGAGCAGTACTTC | CASSSPAGGAPTASEQYF
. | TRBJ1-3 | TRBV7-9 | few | TGTGCCAGCAGCCGGGACTTAACTGGAAACACCATATATTTT | CASSRDLTGNTIYF
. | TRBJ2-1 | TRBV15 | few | TGTGCCACCAGCAGAGATCTCGCAGGGGCCAATGAGCAGTTCTTC | CATSRDLAGANEQFF
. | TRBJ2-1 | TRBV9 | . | TGTGCCAGCAGCGTAGTCGTATTTGGCTATGAGCAGTTCTTC | CASSVVVFGYEQFF
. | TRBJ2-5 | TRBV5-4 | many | TGTGCCAGCAGCTTCACAGGGCAAGAGACCCAGTACTTC | CASSFTGQETQYF
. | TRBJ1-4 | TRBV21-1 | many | TGTGCCAGCAGCGGACAGTCAACTAATGAAAAACTGTTTTTT | CASSGQSTNEKLFF
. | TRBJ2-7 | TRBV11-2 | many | TGTGCCAGCAGCTTAGGCCCCGAGCAGTACTTC | CASSLGPEQYF
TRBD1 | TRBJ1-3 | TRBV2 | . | TGTGCCAGCAGTGCGGACAGGGGAAACACCATATATTTT | CASSADRGNTIYF
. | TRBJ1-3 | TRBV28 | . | TGTGCCAGCAGCCCTGCCCTTGGGGCAGGAAACACCATATATTTT | CASSPALGAGNTIYF
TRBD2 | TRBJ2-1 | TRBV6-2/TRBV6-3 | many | TGTGCCAGCAGTTCCGGCCTAGCGGCCTACAATGAGCAGTTCTTC | CASSSGLAAYNEQFF